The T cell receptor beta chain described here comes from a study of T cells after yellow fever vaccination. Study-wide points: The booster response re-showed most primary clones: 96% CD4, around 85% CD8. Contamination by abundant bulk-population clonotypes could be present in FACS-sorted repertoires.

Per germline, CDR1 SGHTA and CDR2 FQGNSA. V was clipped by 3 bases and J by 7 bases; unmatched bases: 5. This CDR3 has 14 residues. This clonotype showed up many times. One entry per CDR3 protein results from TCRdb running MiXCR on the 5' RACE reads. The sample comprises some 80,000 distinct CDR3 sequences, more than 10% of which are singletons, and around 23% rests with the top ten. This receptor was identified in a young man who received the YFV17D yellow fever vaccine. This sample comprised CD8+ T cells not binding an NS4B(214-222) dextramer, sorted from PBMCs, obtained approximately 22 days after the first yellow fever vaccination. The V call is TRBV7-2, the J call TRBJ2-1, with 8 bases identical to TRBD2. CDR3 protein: CASSFWAGGNEQFF. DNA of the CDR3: TGTGCCAGCAGCTTTTGGGCGGGGGGAAATGAGCAGTTCTTC.